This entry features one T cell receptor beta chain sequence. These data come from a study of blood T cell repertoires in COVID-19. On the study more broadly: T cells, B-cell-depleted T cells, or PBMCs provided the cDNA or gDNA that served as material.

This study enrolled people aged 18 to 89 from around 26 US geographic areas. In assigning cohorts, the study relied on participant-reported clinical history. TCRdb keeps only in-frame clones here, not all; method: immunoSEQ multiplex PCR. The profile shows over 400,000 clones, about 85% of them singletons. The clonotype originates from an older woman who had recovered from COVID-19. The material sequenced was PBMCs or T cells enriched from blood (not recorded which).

The CDR3 reads CASSEGLNYGYTF. The CDR3 nucleotides read TGCGCCAGCAGTGAGGGGCTCAACTATGGCTACACCTTC. The V and J genes are TRBV10-2 and TRBJ1-2; D is undetermined. V lost 2 bases, J lost 2 bases, and 6 bases lay in between. This CDR3 spans 13 amino acids. Per germline, CDR1 WSHSY and CDR2 SAAADI.